The 21 T cell receptor beta chains presented below share a single source sample, sequenced in a study of fetal regulatory T cell absence and autoimmunity. The table came from immunoSEQ multiplex PCR; TCRdb's copy has only in-frame clones and leaves some out. The table lists approximately 94,000 clones, 72% of them singletons. Sequences were obtained from pancreas tissue. The receptors originated from a male donor with IPEX syndrome.

J is TRBJ1-2 and V is TRBV5-1; 8 bases fit TRBD1. CDR1 and CDR2 from the germline V gene are SGHRS and YFSETQ. V gave up 4 bases and J gave up 6 bases; unmatched junction bases: 5. The CDR3 is 13 amino acids. In nucleotides, the CDR3 is TGCGCCAGCAGCACGTGGACAGGGAATGGCTACACCTTC. Translated, it gives CASSTWTGNGYTF.

The chain has TRBV15 and TRBJ1-1; possibly TRBD1 for D (5 bases). CDR3 length: 15 residues. CDR1 is LNHNV, CDR2 YYDKDF, per germline (reference sequence). Trimming took off 2 bases at V and 0 bases at J, with 10 bases between the two ends. The CDR3 is CATSRYRQLNTEAFF. In nucleotides, the CDR3 is TGTGCCACCAGCAGATATAGACAGCTGAACACTGAAGCTTTCTTT.

V usage is TRBV11-2 and J usage is TRBJ1-1; tentatively, D is TRBD1 (5 bases). V was cut by 10 bases and J by 0 bases, with 9 bases left in between. Germline V lookup: CDR1 SGHAT, CDR2 FQNNGV. The CDR3 spans 12 residues. This CDR3 reads CATGFMNTEAFF. In nucleotides, the CDR3 is TGTGCCACAGGGTTTATGAACACTGAAGCTTTCTTT.

This clone turned up a few times. V and J are TRBV27 and TRBJ2-1; TRBD2 matches at 8 bases. In germline, CDR1 is MNHEY, CDR2 SMNVEV (reference sequence). J gave up 4 bases and V 0 bases, and 5 bases lay outside the gene matches. The CDR3 loop spans 16 amino acids. CDR3 nucleotides: TGTGCCAGCAGTTTATCGAGCGGGGGCTGGTACAATGAGCAGTTCTTC. It encodes CASSLSSGGWYNEQFF.

The rearrangement links TRBV10-2 to TRBJ2-7, with TRBD2 matching 7 bases. V lost 11 bases, J lost 3 bases, and 7 bases stayed unmatched. Germline V gives CDR1 WSHSY, CDR2 SAAADI. The CDR3 loop spans 12 amino acids. CDR3 sequence: CAAGDYRYEQYF. The DNA for the CDR3 is TGCGCCGCGGGGGACTATCGCTACGAGCAGTACTTC.

The J gene is TRBJ2-7, the V gene TRBV7-9; D is ambiguous. Germline assignment: CDR1 SEHNR and CDR2 FQNEAQ (reference sequence). The CDR3 totals 11 residues. Trimming took off 4 bases at V and 4 bases at J, with 5 bases between the two ends. Written as DNA, the CDR3 is TGTGCCAGCAGCTCTGATTACGAGCAGTACTTC. It codes for CASSSDYEQYF.

The chain carries TRBV19 and TRBJ1-2, with D hard to call. With 4 bases removed from V and 7 bases from J, the gap between germline ends came to 16 bases. There are 14 residues in the CDR3. Germline V gives CDR1 LNHDA, CDR2 SQIVND (reference sequence). The chain's CDR3 is CASSTPSGAGGYTF. Written as DNA, the CDR3 is TGTGCCAGTAGTACTCCCTCAGGAGCTGGTGGCTACACCTTC.

This clone was observed a single time. This rearrangement joins TRBV7-9 to TRBJ1-6; 9 bases are shared with TRBD1. The CDR3 length is 17 residues. CDR1 SEHNR and CDR2 FQNEAQ come from the germline V gene (reference sequence). V shed 3 bases and J 5 bases; nucleotides not matched to a gene: 8. The CDR3 is CASSFAGTGLHNSPLHF. CDR3 bases: TGTGCCAGCAGCTTCGCCGGGACAGGGCTCCATAATTCACCCCTCCACTTT.

This clone was counted only a few times. The chain recombines TRBV19 with TRBJ2-1; D is uncertain. This CDR3 is built from 13 residues. V lost 5 bases to trimming and J lost 5 bases, with 10 bases between them. Germline CDR1 LNHDA, CDR2 SQIVND (reference sequence). The CDR3 is CASSRALNNEQFF. Written as DNA, the CDR3 is TGTGCCAGTAGTCGTGCGCTAAACAATGAGCAGTTCTTC.

This clone occurred a few times. The J gene is TRBJ1-4, the V gene TRBV6-5, with D possibly TRBD1 on 5 matching bases. Trimming cost V 7 bases and J 0 bases, with 9 bases left between them. The germline V gene encodes CDR1 MNHEY and CDR2 SVGAGI. The CDR3 runs to 14 residues. CDR3 residues: CASNKGPTNEKLFF. DNA for the CDR3: TGTGCCAGCAACAAGGGACCAACTAATGAAAAACTGTTTTTT.

The genes are TRBV30 and TRBJ2-4, with a tentative D call TRBD1 (5 bases). CDR3 length equals 14 residues. The V end lost 1 base, the J end lost 0 bases, and 7 bases lay between the germline ends. Germline CDR1 reads GTSNPN; CDR2 reads SVGIG (reference sequence). The DNA of the CDR3 is TGTGCCTGGAGTGACAGGCTAGCCAAAAACATTCAGTACTTC. Translation gives CAWSDRLAKNIQYF. The variable domain in full, completed from reference TRBV30 and TRBJ2-4, reads SQTIHQWPATLVQPVGSPLSLECTVEGTSNPNLYWYRQAAGRGLQLLFYSVGIGQISSEVPQNLSASRPQDRQFILSSKKLLLSDSGFYLCAWSDRLAKNIQYFGAGTRLSVL.

The rearrangement joins TRBV5-4 to TRBJ2-1, with TRBD2 matching over 10 bases. This CDR3 spans 16 amino acids. Per the germline V gene, CDR1 is SGHNT and CDR2 is YYREEE (reference sequence). The V segment lost 2 bases and the J segment 7 bases; nucleotides outside the gene matches: 9. The CDR3 DNA follows: TGTGCCAGCAGCTTTGCACTAGCGGGACCTAAAAATGAGCAGTTCTTC. Amino acids: CASSFALAGPKNEQFF. The variable domain in full, completed from reference TRBV5-4 and TRBJ2-1, reads ETGVTQSPTHLIKTRGQQVTLRCSSQSGHNTVSWYQQALGQGPQFIFQYYREEENGRGNFPPRFSGLQFPNYSSELNVNALELDDSALYLCASSFALAGPKNEQFFGPGTRLTVL.

This clone was counted between two and nine times. V and J are TRBV13 and TRBJ2-3, with 7 bases identical to TRBD1. Trimming cost V 5 bases and J 6 bases; bases outside gene matches: 11. The CDR3 is made up of 15 amino acids. Germline values: CDR1 PRHDT, CDR2 FYEKMQ (reference sequence). The CDR3 sequence: CASSGRDRNWDTQYF. The CDR3 DNA reads TGTGCCAGCAGCGGCCGGGACAGAAATTGGGATACGCAGTATTTT.

The rearrangement joins TRBV11-3 to TRBJ2-7; tentative D call: TRBD2 (7 bases). The CDR3 consists of 14 residues. Trimming removed 7 bases from V and 4 bases from J, with 17 bases in between. Germline V gives CDR1 SGHNT, CDR2 YENEEA. CDR3 nucleotides: TGTGCCAGCACCGGTGGGGGGGGGCCATACGAGCAGTACTTC. Its translation is CASTGGGGPYEQYF.

The V call is TRBV5-1, the J call TRBJ2-2; 10 positions agree with TRBD2. This CDR3 has 16 residues. After removal of 5 bases from V and 5 bases from J, the junction contained 9 bases not matched to a gene. Germline V gives CDR1 SGHRS, CDR2 YFSETQ. The CDR3 region has the DNA TGCGCCAGCAGGGGACTTAGCGGGAGGATTACCGGGGAGCTGTTTTTT. It specifies CASRGLSGRITGELFF.

This rearrangement joins TRBV19 to TRBJ1-3; the match to TRBD1 covers 8 bases. CDR3 length: 17 amino acids. CDR1 is LNHDA and CDR2 is SQIVND in the germline V gene (reference sequence). V shed 5 bases, J shed 5 bases, and the junction held 14 bases outside the gene matches. CDR3 nucleotide sequence: TGTGCCAGTAGTTTCAACTTCAGGGGGCTAAGGAGAAACACCATATATTTT. Translating gives CASSFNFRGLRRNTIYF. Full variable domain (remainder filled in from reference TRBV19 and TRBJ1-3): DGGITQSPKYLFRKEGQNVTLSCEQNLNHDAMYWYRQDPGQGLRLIYYSQIVNDFQKGDIAEGYSVSREKKESFPLTVTSAQKNPTAFYLCASSFNFRGLRRNTIYFGEGSWLTVV.

The rearrangement joins TRBV5-1 to TRBJ1-1; D ambiguous. Trimming took 1 base from V and 1 from J, leaving 5 bases between them. Germline V gives CDR1 SGHRS, CDR2 YFSETQ. The CDR3 contains 13 residues. DNA of the CDR3: TGCGCCAGCAGCTTGTCACAGAACACTGAAGCTTTCTTT. Protein: CASSLSQNTEAFF.

The chain recombines TRBV27 with TRBJ1-2; 7 bases are shared with TRBD1. The germline gives CDR1 MNHEY, CDR2 SMNVEV (reference sequence). The CDR3 contains 14 residues. V lost 6 bases to trimming and J lost 4 bases; unmatched junction nucleotides: 8. For the CDR3, the DNA is TGTGCCAGCAGCCTATACAGGGGTGGCTATGGCTACACCTTC. This translates into CASSLYRGGYGYTF.

The chain combines TRBV27 with TRBJ2-2, with D perhaps matching TRBD2 (7 bases). Trimming pared 0 bases from V and 5 bases from J, leaving 13 bases between. The CDR3 has 16 residues. Per germline, CDR1 MNHEY and CDR2 SMNVEV (reference sequence). The CDR3 protein is CASSLSRRGGTGELFF. The CDR3 DNA sequence: TGTGCCAGCAGTTTATCTCGCAGGGGAGGGACCGGGGAGCTGTTTTTT.

This clone has only a few counts. This sequence joins TRBV18 and TRBJ1-2; weak D call: TRBD1 (5 bases). Germline lookup yields CDR1 KGHSH and CDR2 LQKENI. Between the trimmed V and J ends, which lost 1 base and 1 base, there was a span of 10 bases. This CDR3 is 15 amino acids long. DNA of the CDR3: TGTGCCAGCTCACCACTATTGGACAATAACTATGGCTACACCTTC. Its translation is CASSPLLDNNYGYTF.

This clone was seen a handful of times. V gene TRBV15 combines with J gene TRBJ1-5; 7 nucleotides line up with TRBD1. V lost 3 bases and J lost 0; bases outside the gene matches: 2. CDR1 and CDR2 from the germline V gene are LNHNV and YYDKDF (reference sequence). This CDR3 is built from 15 residues. CDR3: CATSRDRNSNQPQHF. The CDR3 nucleotides read TGTGCCACCAGCAGGGACAGGAATAGCAATCAGCCCCAGCATTTT.